This T cell receptor beta chain was recovered during a study of blood T cell repertoires in COVID-19. Clones were read by immunoSEQ multiplex PCR, and TCRdb kept only the in-frame ones, dropping some. Among 300,000 to 400,000 clones, less than 85% were seen once, and the ten largest hold around 1.9%. Participants spanned ages about 18 to 90 years and resided in roughly 22 US areas. The length of the CDR3 is 14 residues. Germline V gene lookup returns CDR1 SEHNR and CDR2 FQNEAQ (reference sequence). Unmatched junction bases numbered 6, after V lost 5 bases and J lost 6 bases. Sequencing was carried out using PBMCs or T cells enriched from blood (not recorded which). V gene TRBV7-9 combines with J gene TRBJ1-5; 8 bases map to TRBD1. The source is a woman in her 30s who had been exposed to COVID-19. The CDR3 nucleotides are TGTGCCAGCAGCCGGACAGGGTTGGGTCAGCCCCAGCATTTT. As protein: CASSRTGLGQPQHF.